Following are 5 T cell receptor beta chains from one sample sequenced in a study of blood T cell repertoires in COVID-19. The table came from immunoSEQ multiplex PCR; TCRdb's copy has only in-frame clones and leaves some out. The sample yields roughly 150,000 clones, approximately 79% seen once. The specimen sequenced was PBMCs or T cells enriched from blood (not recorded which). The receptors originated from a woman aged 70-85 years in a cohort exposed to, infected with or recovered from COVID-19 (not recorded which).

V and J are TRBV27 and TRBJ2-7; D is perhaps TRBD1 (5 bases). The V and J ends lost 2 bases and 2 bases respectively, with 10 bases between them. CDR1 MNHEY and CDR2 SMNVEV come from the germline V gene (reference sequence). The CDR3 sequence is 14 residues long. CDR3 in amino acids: CASSLRQTAYEQYF. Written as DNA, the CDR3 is TGTGCCAGCAGTTTACGACAGACGGCCTACGAGCAGTACTTC.

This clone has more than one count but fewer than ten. Here the CDR3 DNA reads TGTGCCAGCAGTTACTTAAACGACTTCACCGGGGAGCTGTTTTTT. Translation gives CASSYLNDFTGELFF. This rearrangement joins TRBV6-5 to TRBJ2-2, with unresolved D. This CDR3 is built from 15 residues. Germline V lookup: CDR1 MNHEY, CDR2 SVGAGI. V lost 1 base, J lost 4 bases, and 10 bases lay in between.

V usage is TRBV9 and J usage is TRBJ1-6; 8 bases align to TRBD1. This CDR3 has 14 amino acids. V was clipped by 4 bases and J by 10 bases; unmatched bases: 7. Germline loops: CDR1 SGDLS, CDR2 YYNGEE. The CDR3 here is CASSPGTGGSPLHF. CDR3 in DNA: TGTGCCAGCAGCCCCGGGACAGGAGGGTCACCCCTCCACTTT.

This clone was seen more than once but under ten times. The CDR3 spells CASSFSRGIHEQYF. The CDR3, as DNA: TGTGCCAGCAGCTTTTCAAGGGGGATCCACGAGCAGTACTTC. The chain has TRBV11-3 and TRBJ2-7; a weak D match, TRBD1 (6 bases). The CDR3 sequence is 14 residues long. Germline V CDR1 and CDR2: SGHNT, YENEEA. Trimming stripped 3 bases from V and 5 bases from J, with 14 bases between.

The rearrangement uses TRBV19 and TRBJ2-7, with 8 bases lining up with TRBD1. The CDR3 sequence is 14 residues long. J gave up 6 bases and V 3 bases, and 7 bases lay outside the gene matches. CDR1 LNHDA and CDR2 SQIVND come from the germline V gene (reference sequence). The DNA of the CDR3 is TGTGCCAGTAGTATCGGGGACAGGTGGGCCGAGCAGTACTTC. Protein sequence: CASSIGDRWAEQYF. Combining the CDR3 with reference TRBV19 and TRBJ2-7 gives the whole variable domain DGGITQSPKYLFRKEGQNVTLSCEQNLNHDAMYWYRQDPGQGLRLIYYSQIVNDFQKGDIAEGYSVSREKKESFPLTVTSAQKNPTAFYLCASSIGDRWAEQYFGPGTRLTVT.